What follows are 16 T cell receptor beta chains derived from one specimen sequenced in a study of blood T cell repertoires in COVID-19. Assay: immunoSEQ multiplex PCR; the TCRdb copy retains only in-frame clones and omits some. The profile shows roughly 16,000 clones, 70% to 90% of them singletons. Sequencing was performed on peripheral blood. These receptor sequences come from a human donor in a cohort sampled during active COVID-19.

The chain uses TRBV6-2 or TRBV6-3 and TRBJ2-3; no clear D gene. In germline, CDR1 is MNHEY, CDR2 SVGEGT. Trimming left V 6 bases short and J 2 bases short, with 9 bases between. The length of the CDR3 is 13 residues. The CDR3: CASSLLLTDTQYF. The DNA of the CDR3 is TGTGCCAGCAGCCTCCTACTCACAGATACGCAGTATTTT.

V usage is TRBV5-1 and J usage is TRBJ1-4, with D maybe TRBD1 (5 bases). Deletions cut 0 bases from V and 7 bases from J, with 16 bases between. Germline CDR1 reads SGHRS; CDR2 reads YFSETQ. This CDR3 comprises 16 residues. CDR3 sequence reads: CASSLGVRREGEKLFF. The CDR3, as DNA: TGCGCCAGCAGCTTGGGAGTTCGCAGGGAAGGTGAAAAACTGTTTTTT.

This chain uses TRBV11-2 with TRBJ2-3, with D possibly matching TRBD2 (5 bases). The germline V gene encodes CDR1 SGHAT and CDR2 FQNNGV. V lost 5 bases and J lost 4, with 16 bases in between. There are 15 residues in the CDR3. CDR3: CASSPAGSPPDTQYF. Here the CDR3 DNA reads TGTGCCAGCAGCCCCGCGGGTTCACCCCCAGATACGCAGTATTTT.

The rearrangement joins TRBV7-2 to TRBJ1-5; D is unresolved. The CDR3 consists of 15 residues. V shed 6 bases and J shed 5 bases, with 17 bases lying between them. CDR1 and CDR2 (germline): SGHTA, FQGNSA. CDR3 nucleotide sequence: TGTGCCAGCAGTAAACAATCGATGATGGATCAGCCCCAGCATTTT. Protein: CASSKQSMMDQPQHF.

This clone is a singleton in its sample. The chain combines TRBV3-1 (or the pseudogene TRBV3-2) with TRBJ2-7, with 7 bases identical to TRBD1. V gave up 4 bases and J gave up 2 bases; unmatched junction bases: 2. Germline assignment: CDR1 LGHDT and CDR2 YNNKEL (reference sequence). This CDR3 has 13 residues. CDR3 protein: CASSLGTAYEQYF. The DNA of the CDR3 is TGTGCCAGCAGCCTAGGGACAGCCTACGAGCAGTACTTC.

This chain uses TRBV11-2 with TRBJ2-3; TRBD2 agrees at 7 bases. Trimming took 5 bases from V and 1 from J; bases not matched to a gene: 9. Germline V gene sequence: CDR1 SGHAT, CDR2 FQNNGV. CDR3 size: 16 residues. CDR3 region: CASSRQSSGRTDTQYF. The CDR3 DNA sequence: TGTGCCAGCAGCCGCCAATCTAGCGGACGCACAGATACGCAGTATTTT. Supplemented by reference TRBV11-2 and TRBJ2-3, the full variable domain reads EAGVAQSPRYKIIEKRQSVAFWCNPISGHATLYWYQQILGQGPKLLIQFQNNGVVDDSQLPKDRFSAERLKGVDSTLKIQPAKLEDSAVYLCASSRQSSGRTDTQYFGPGTRLTVL.

This clone was detected a few times. This chain joins TRBV4-2 and TRBJ1-1; 8 positions match TRBD1. This CDR3 contains 14 residues. With 3 bases clipped from V and 5 bases from J, the junction kept 5 bases outside the gene matches. Germline lookup yields CDR1 LGHNA and CDR2 YNFKEQ. The CDR3 DNA follows: TGTGCCAGCAGCCAGGTCAGGGGGCGGACTGAAGCTTTCTTT. Its translation is CASSQVRGRTEAFF.

The J gene is TRBJ1-1, the V gene TRBV5-6; 9 bases fit TRBD1. The junction had 13 bases not matched to a gene; V was cut back by 4 bases and J by 6 bases. The CDR3 length is 16 residues. Germline assignment: CDR1 SGHDT and CDR2 YYEEEE. CDR3 bases: TGTGCCAGCAGCCTGCTTGGTTGGGACAGGGTAGCTGAAGCTTTCTTT. It specifies CASSLLGWDRVAEAFF.

This clone turned up a few times. A read error may produce the germline difference seen at one junction end. CDR3 region: CASSFVAWGQPSHEQYF. The CDR3 bases are TGTGCCAGCAGTTTCGTGGCCTGGGGACAGCCCTCCCACGAGCAGTACTTC. The chain carries TRBV27 and TRBJ2-7; 7 bases match TRBD1. In germline, CDR1 is MNHEY, CDR2 SMNVEV (reference sequence). CDR3 length: 17 residues.

This sequence joins TRBV3-1 (or the pseudogene TRBV3-2) and TRBJ2-1; no firm D call. CDR1 and CDR2 from the germline V gene are LGHDT and YNNKEL (reference sequence). The CDR3 loop spans 13 amino acids. The V end lost 1 base, the J end lost 5 bases, and 6 bases lay between the germline ends. CDR3 protein: CASSQVENNEQFF. CDR3 in DNA: TGTGCCAGCAGCCAAGTTGAGAACAATGAGCAGTTCTTC.

The rearrangement links TRBV29-1 to TRBJ2-1; TRBD2 agrees at 11 bases. This CDR3 has 15 residues. V lost 6 bases, J lost 8 bases, and 12 bases stayed unmatched. Germline V gene lookup returns CDR1 SQVTM and CDR2 ANQGSEA. CDR3 sequence (DNA): TGCAGCGTCCTCAAACTAGCGGGAGTTTCCTATGAGCAGTTCTTC. Its translation is CSVLKLAGVSYEQFF.

This chain uses TRBV2 with TRBJ2-2, with D tentatively TRBD2 (5 bases). V lost 4 bases and J lost 4, with 10 bases in between. This CDR3 has 14 residues. Per the germline V gene, CDR1 is SNHLY and CDR2 is FYNNEI. The CDR3 reads CASSVLGGTGELFF. For the CDR3, the DNA is TGTGCCAGCAGTGTTTTAGGAGGCACCGGGGAGCTGTTTTTT.

This clone occurred a few times. This rearrangement joins TRBV14 to TRBJ1-3, with a possible D match to TRBD1 (6 bases). In germline, CDR1 is SGHDN, CDR2 FVKESK. There are 17 residues in the CDR3. The V end was cut by 0 bases, the J end by 0 bases, with 12 bases between. CDR3 sequence reads: CASSQDGGGLSGNTIYF. Here the CDR3 DNA reads TGTGCCAGCAGCCAAGATGGTGGGGGCCTCTCTGGAAACACCATATATTTT.

The rearrangement joins TRBV5-1 to TRBJ2-5; 11 bases map to TRBD2. Germline V gene lookup returns CDR1 SGHRS and CDR2 YFSETQ. The CDR3 runs to 17 residues. The junction had 9 bases not matched to a gene; V was cut back by 1 base and J by 4 bases. The CDR3 sequence is CASSLTSGRSRRETQYF. CDR3 sequence (DNA): TGCGCCAGCAGCTTGACTAGCGGGAGAAGTAGGAGAGAGACCCAGTACTTC.

The rearrangement joins TRBV5-1 to TRBJ2-3; 7 positions match TRBD2. With V trimmed by 2 bases and J by 3 bases, 3 bases remained unmatched. The V gene's germline CDR1 is SGHRS and CDR2 YFSETQ. The CDR3 covers 14 residues. The CDR3 loop reads CASSFERGTDTQYF. Here the CDR3 DNA reads TGCGCCAGCAGCTTTGAGCGGGGAACAGATACGCAGTATTTT.

This clone showed up just a few times. The V gene is TRBV5-1, the J gene TRBJ1-5; 8 nucleotides match TRBD1. The germline V gene encodes CDR1 SGHRS and CDR2 YFSETQ. The CDR3 totals 16 residues. Trimming removed 4 bases from V and 7 bases from J; junction bases left unmatched: 13. Written as DNA, the CDR3 is TGCGCCAGCAGCCTACTCCCCGCGGACAGGGACCAGCCCCAGCATTTT. Translated: CASSLLPADRDQPQHF.